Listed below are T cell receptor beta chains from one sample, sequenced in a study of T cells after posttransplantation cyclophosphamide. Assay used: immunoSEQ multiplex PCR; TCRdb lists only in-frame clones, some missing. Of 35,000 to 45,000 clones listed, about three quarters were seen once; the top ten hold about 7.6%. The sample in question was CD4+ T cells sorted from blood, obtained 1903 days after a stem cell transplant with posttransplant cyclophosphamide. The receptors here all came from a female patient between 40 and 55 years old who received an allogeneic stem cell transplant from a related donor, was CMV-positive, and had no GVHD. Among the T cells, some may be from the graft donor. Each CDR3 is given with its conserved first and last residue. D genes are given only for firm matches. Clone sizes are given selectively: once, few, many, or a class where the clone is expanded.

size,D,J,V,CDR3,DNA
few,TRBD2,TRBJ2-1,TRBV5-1,CASRGASGGPYNEQFF,TGCGCCAGCAGGGGAGCGAGCGGGGGTCCCTACAATGAGCAGTTCTTC
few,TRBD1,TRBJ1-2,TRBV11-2,CASSLEVGTGGRGYTF,TGTGCCAGCAGCTTAGAAGTGGGAACAGGGGGTCGTGGCTACACCTTC
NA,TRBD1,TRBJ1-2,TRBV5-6,CASSLVMKGAHGYTF,TGTGCCAGCAGCTTGGTGATGAAGGGGGCGCATGGCTACACCTTC
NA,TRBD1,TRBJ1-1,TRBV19,CASSRPFEGQWAEAFF,TGTGCCAGTTCTCGCCCATTCGAGGGACAGTGGGCTGAAGCTTTCTTT
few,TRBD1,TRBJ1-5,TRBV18,CASSFGTDNQPQHF,TGTGCCAGCTCATTCGGGACAGACAATCAGCCCCAGCATTTT
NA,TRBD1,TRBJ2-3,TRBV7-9,CASSQSTGGTDTQYF,TGTGCCAGCAGCCAAAGCACAGGGGGCACAGATACGCAGTATTTT
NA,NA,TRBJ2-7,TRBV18,CASSRLPGHTSYEQYF,TGTGCCAGCTCCCGCCTCCCGGGACATACCAGCTACGAGCAGTACTTC
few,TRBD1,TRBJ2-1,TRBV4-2,CASSQSLGTRGLPYNEQFF,TGTGCCAGCAGCCAATCCCTAGGAACAAGGGGGCTCCCCTACAATGAGCAGTTCTTC
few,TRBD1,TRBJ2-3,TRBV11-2,CASSSGTGSTDTQYF,TGTGCCAGCAGCTCAGGGACAGGAAGCACAGATACGCAGTATTTT
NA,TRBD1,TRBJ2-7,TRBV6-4,CASTDGQGAHEQYF,TGTGCCAGCACCGATGGACAGGGGGCCCACGAGCAGTACTTC
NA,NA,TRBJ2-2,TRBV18,CASSPGLSGELFF,TGTGCCAGCTCACCAGGACTATCGGGGGAGCTGTTTTTT
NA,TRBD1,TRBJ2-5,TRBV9,CASSAIPTGGGETQYF,TGTGCCAGCAGCGCGATACCGACAGGGGGCGGAGAGACCCAGTACTTC
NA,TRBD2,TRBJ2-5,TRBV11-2,CASSPGASGGRETQYF,TGTGCCAGCAGCCCAGGGGCTAGCGGGGGGCGAGAGACCCAGTACTTC
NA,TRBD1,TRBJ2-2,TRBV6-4,CASSVTGGAYTGELFF,TGTGCCAGCAGTGTAACAGGGGGCGCTTACACCGGGGAGCTGTTTTTT
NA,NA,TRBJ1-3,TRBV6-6,CASSYVEGGNTIYF,TGTGCCAGCAGTTACGTCGAGGGTGGAAACACCATATATTTT
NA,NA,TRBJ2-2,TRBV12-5,CASGLGTQGLGELFF,TGTGCTAGTGGTTTGGGAACACAGGGTCTCGGGGAGCTGTTTTTT
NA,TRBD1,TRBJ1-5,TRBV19,CASRTYSTGVNQPQHF,TGTGCCAGTAGAACTTACTCTACAGGGGTCAATCAGCCCCAGCATTTT
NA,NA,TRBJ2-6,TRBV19,CASSIPLGSGANVLTF,TGTGCCAGTAGTATCCCTCTCGGTTCTGGGGCCAACGTCCTGACTTTC
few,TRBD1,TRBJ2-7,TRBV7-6,CASSSSKGARPYEQYF,TGTGCCAGCAGTTCTAGTAAGGGGGCCCGCCCTTACGAGCAGTACTTC
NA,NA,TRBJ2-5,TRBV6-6,CASSNSRRSGEETQYF,TGTGCCAGCAGTAATAGCCGTCGGTCGGGTGAGGAGACCCAGTACTTC
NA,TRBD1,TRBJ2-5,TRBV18,CASSPPDRGQETQYF,TGTGCCAGCTCTCCTCCCGACAGGGGACAAGAGACCCAGTACTTC
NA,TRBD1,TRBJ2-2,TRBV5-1,CASSSTGVITGELFF,TGCGCCAGCAGCTCGACAGGGGTTATCACCGGGGAGCTGTTTTTT
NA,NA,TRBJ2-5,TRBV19,CASSMGRGYQETQYF,TGTGCCAGTAGTATGGGCCGGGGGTACCAAGAGACCCAGTACTTC
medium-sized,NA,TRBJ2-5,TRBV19,CASSAKRAGTQYF,TGTGCCAGTAGTGCTAAAAGGGCGGGTACCCAGTACTTC
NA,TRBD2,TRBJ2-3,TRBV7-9,CASSPRVAGGPTDTQYF,TGTGCCAGCAGCCCCCGAGTAGCGGGGGGGCCGACAGATACGCAGTATTTT
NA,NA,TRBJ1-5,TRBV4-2,CASSQGGESNQPQHF,TGTGCCAGCAGCCAAGGGGGCGAGAGCAATCAGCCCCAGCATTTT
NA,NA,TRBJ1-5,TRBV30,CAWSGGAGYRDQPQHF,TGTGCCTGGAGCGGGGGGGCGGGGTATAGGGATCAGCCCCAGCATTTT
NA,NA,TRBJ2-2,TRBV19,CASSLLVGRGLTGELFF,TGTGCCAGTAGTTTATTAGTTGGGCGGGGTCTCACCGGGGAGCTGTTTTTT
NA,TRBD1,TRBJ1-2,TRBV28,CASSRQGLYGYTF,TGTGCCAGCAGCCGACAGGGCCTCTATGGCTACACCTTC
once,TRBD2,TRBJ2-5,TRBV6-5,CARKIAGGMETQYF,TGTGCCAGGAAAATAGCGGGGGGGATGGAGACCCAGTACTTC
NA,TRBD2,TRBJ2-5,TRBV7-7,CASSLAVAGGQKGTQYF,TGTGCCAGCAGCTTAGCGGTGGCGGGGGGACAAAAAGGGACCCAGTACTTC
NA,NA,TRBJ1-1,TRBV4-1,CASSLTSTGNTEAFF,TGCGCCAGCAGCTTAACCTCGACAGGGAACACTGAAGCTTTCTTT
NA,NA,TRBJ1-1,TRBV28,CASSSDFGAFF,TGTGCCAGCAGTTCGGACTTTGGAGCTTTCTTT
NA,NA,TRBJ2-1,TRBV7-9,CASSLGGGLGNEQFF,TGTGCCAGCAGCTTAGGGGGGGGGCTCGGCAATGAGCAGTTCTTC
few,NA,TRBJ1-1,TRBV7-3,CASSPSGSMNTEAFF,TGTGCCAGCAGCCCATCGGGATCCATGAACACTGAAGCTTTCTTT
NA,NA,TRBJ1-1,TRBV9,CASSVAGSLNTEAFF,TGTGCCAGCAGCGTAGCGGGAAGTCTGAACACTGAAGCTTTCTTT
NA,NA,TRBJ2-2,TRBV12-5,CASGLVSQSGLGELFF,TGTGCTAGTGGTTTGGTAAGCCAGAGCGGACTCGGGGAGCTGTTTTTT